This is a list of T cell receptor beta chains from one sample in a study of blood T cell repertoires in COVID-19. Data came from immunoSEQ multiplex PCR; TCRdb stores just in-frame clones and leaves some out. The sample lists roughly 68,000 clones, 70% to 90% seen once, with 10% in the top ten. Material for sequencing was PBMCs or T cells enriched from blood (not recorded which). These receptors were collected from a woman between 35 and 50 years old who had recovered from COVID-19. CDR3s include the opening cysteine and the closing phenylalanine or tryptophan. The D gene is left open where the match is weak. The size entry is marked missing in some rows and otherwise reads once, few, many or a size class.

TRBV19,TRBJ1-6,16,TRBD1,once,TGTGCCAGTACCGATTGGACAGGGGGAATTAATTCACCCCTCCACTTT,CASTDWTGGINSPLHF
TRBV2,TRBJ1-6,14,-,-,TGTGCCAGCAGACACAGTATCGATAATTCACCCCTCCACTTT,CASRHSIDNSPLHF
TRBV24-1,TRBJ2-5,15,TRBD1,-,TGTGCCACCAGCCAAGGGACAGGGGCGGTGGAGACCCAGTACTTC,CATSQGTGAVETQYF
TRBV6-2/TRBV6-3,TRBJ2-2,11,-,-,TGTGCCAGCAGTTACTGGCGGGAGCTGTTTTTT,CASSYWRELFF
TRBV11-3,TRBJ1-6,15,TRBD1,-,TGTGCCAGCAGCACTCGGACAGGGAAGCATTCACCCCTCCACTTT,CASSTRTGKHSPLHF
TRBV7-2,TRBJ2-7,11,-,-,TGTGCCAGCAGCCAGAAGTACGAGCAGTACTTC,CASSQKYEQYF
TRBV5-1,TRBJ2-7,15,TRBD1,-,TGCGCCAGCAGCGTGGGGGCACAGGGGGCCTACGAGCAGTACTTC,CASSVGAQGAYEQYF
TRBV7-2,TRBJ2-1,15,-,-,TGTGCCAGCAGCTTGGGACAACGCCCCTACAATGAGCAGTTCTTC,CASSLGQRPYNEQFF
TRBV6-1,TRBJ2-1,14,-,-,TGTGCCAGCAGTGAAGGACCAGGATTGCGTGAGCAGTTCTTC,CASSEGPGLREQFF
TRBV6-1,TRBJ2-7,18,-,-,TGTGCCAGCAGTGAAAGGGTGGGGGCAGCCCTTAGAAGTTACGAGCAGTACTTC,CASSERVGAALRSYEQYF
TRBV5-1,TRBJ2-7,16,-,-,TGCGCCAGCAGCTTTATTCTCGGGGGGCTGCCCTACGAGCAGTACTTC,CASSFILGGLPYEQYF
TRBV11-2,TRBJ2-1,12,TRBD1,-,TGTGCCGGCTACAGGGGATATGGTGAGCAGTTCTTC,CAGYRGYGEQFF
TRBV2,TRBJ1-3,13,-,-,TGTGCCAGCAGTGAAGCGGCAGGGCCAACCATATATTTT,CASSEAAGPTIYF
TRBV18,TRBJ2-2,12,-,-,TGTGCCAGCTCACCTGGGGCTAACGAGCTGTTTTTT,CASSPGANELFF
TRBV11-3,TRBJ1-1,14,-,-,TGTGCCAGCAGCTTAGACAGGGAGAACACTGAAGCTTTCTTT,CASSLDRENTEAFF
TRBV15,TRBJ2-1,20,TRBD2,-,TGTGCCACCAGCAGAGATCCCGGGACTAGCGGGGGGGGTAACTACAATGAGCAGTTCTTC,CATSRDPGTSGGGNYNEQFF
TRBV11-3,TRBJ1-4,12,-,-,TGTGCCAGCAGCCCGGACAGAGAAAAACTGTTTTTT,CASSPDREKLFF
TRBV4-1,TRBJ1-4,20,TRBD1,-,TGCGCCAGCAGCCAAGAGGGGCTGGGACAGGGGGCCGGAGCTAATGAAAAACTGTTTTTT,CASSQEGLGQGAGANEKLFF
TRBV5-1,TRBJ2-1,13,-,-,TGCGCCAGCAGCTTGGGTAAGAGGAATGAGCAGTTCTTC,CASSLGKRNEQFF
TRBV6-6,TRBJ1-2,14,TRBD1,once,TGTGCCAGCAGGCCAGACAGGGCGGGGTATGGCTACACCTTC,CASRPDRAGYGYTF
TRBV2,TRBJ2-3,16,-,-,TGTGCCAGCAGTGAAGCGGACTTCTCTAGCACAGATACGCAGTATTTT,CASSEADFSSTDTQYF
TRBV5-1,TRBJ2-3,16,TRBD2,-,TGCGCCAGCAGCCTGTTTGTGCGGGGGGTCACAGATACGCAGTATTTT,CASSLFVRGVTDTQYF
TRBV7-2,TRBJ2-3,16,TRBD2,-,TGTGCCAGCAGCTTAGCCAGCGGGGGGGCCCGTCATACGCAGTATTTT,CASSLASGGARHTQYF
TRBV3-1/TRBV3-2,TRBJ1-6,15,-,-,TGTGCCAGCAGCCAAGGGTCGGAGTATAATTCACCCCTCCACTTT,CASSQGSEYNSPLHF
TRBV27,TRBJ2-3,14,-,-,TGTGCGGCGAAGAGGGGGGGTGGGACAGATACGCAGTATTTT,CAAKRGGGTDTQYF
TRBV5-1,TRBJ2-7,15,TRBD2,-,TGCGCCAGAAAGAGACTAGCGGGGGTCTCCTACGAGCAGTACTTC,CARKRLAGVSYEQYF
TRBV7-3,TRBJ2-3,17,TRBD2,-,TGTGCCAGCAGCTTATCTGGCCGGACTAGCGGGGAGTACACGCAGTATTTT,CASSLSGRTSGEYTQYF
TRBV5-4,TRBJ2-2,14,-,-,TGTGCCAGCAGCGCGGGACGGAACACCGGGGAGCTGTTTTTT,CASSAGRNTGELFF
TRBV6-5,TRBJ2-2,15,-,-,TGTGCCAGCAGTCCCTTAATTCGACTAGCCGGGGAGCTGTTTTTT,CASSPLIRLAGELFF